The clone carrying this T cell receptor (beta chain) has just one count. Antigen unknown. This entry is derived from a study of cytomegalovirus exposure and HLA in healthy donors. Study-wide findings and caveats: Cytomegalovirus association was listed for about 170 TCR beta chains. An Asian-associated ancestry cluster reportedly showed fewer N-insertions than the approximately 660-donor mean in a later analysis.

Use of 60 Vbeta and 13 Jbeta primers characterized the PCR. Using immunoSEQ multiplex PCR, the repertoire was profiled, and TCRdb retains in-frame clones only, with some absent. The data hold fewer than 200,000 clones, with approximately 81% observed a single time. Trimming left V 5 bases short and J 5 bases short, with 19 bases between. From germline, CDR1 is MGHDK and CDR2 SYGVNS. The CDR3 extends over 15 amino acids. Material: PBMCs. V and J are TRBV25-1 and TRBJ2-7; possible D gene TRBD1, 6 bases. The receptor's source is a woman between 18 and 30 years old in good health and CMV-seronegative. The CDR3 sequence is CASSSPFRGLDEQYF. CDR3 nucleotides: TGTGCCAGCAGTTCACCGTTCAGGGGCCTCGACGAGCAGTACTTC.